The table lists the clone carrying this TCR beta chain with many counts. Its antigen is currently unknown. This sample was taken from a study of T cell repertoires in cytomegalovirus infection. Whole-study context: Public TCR beta signatures indicated both CMV infection and matching HLA type.

One entry per CDR3 protein results from TCRdb running MiXCR on the reads. In the table there are some 300,000 distinct CDR3 sequences, around 9.6% of which are singletons. General study findings and limits: HLA-C-restricted TCR beta clonotypes specific for CMV led the ex vivo response. Carriers of CMV plus the relevant HLA were identified by cumulative public TCR beta family frequency.

Material for sequencing was PBMCs. The sequence was obtained from a human donor in good health (CMV status not recorded). Some clones in this sample may be carry-over from other donors' samples.

This chain's CDR3 is CSARDRASRGYGYTF. CDR3 coding DNA: TGCAGTGCTAGAGATCGGGCATCCAGGGGGTATGGCTACACCTTC. J is TRBJ1-2 and V is TRBV20-1; 7 nucleotides agree with TRBD1. The CDR3 runs 15 residues. V trimming: 0 bases; J trimming: 5 bases; junction bases outside the gene matches: 9. Germline CDR1 reads DFQATT; CDR2 reads SNEGSKA (reference sequence).